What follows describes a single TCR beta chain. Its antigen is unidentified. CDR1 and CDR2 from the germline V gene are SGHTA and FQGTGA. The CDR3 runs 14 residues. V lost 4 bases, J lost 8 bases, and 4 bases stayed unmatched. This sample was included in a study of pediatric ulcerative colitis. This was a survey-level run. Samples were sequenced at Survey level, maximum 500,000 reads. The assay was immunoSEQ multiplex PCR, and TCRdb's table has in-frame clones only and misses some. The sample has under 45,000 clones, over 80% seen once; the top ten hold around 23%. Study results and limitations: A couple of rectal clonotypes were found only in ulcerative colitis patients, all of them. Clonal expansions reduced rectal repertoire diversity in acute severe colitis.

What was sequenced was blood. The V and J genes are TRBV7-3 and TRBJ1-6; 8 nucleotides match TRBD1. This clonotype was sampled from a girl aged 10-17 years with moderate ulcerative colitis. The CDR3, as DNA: TGTGCCAGCAGCTCGACAGGGGAAGATTCACCCCTCCACTTT. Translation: CASSSTGEDSPLHF. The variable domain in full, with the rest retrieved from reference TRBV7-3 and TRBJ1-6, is GAGVSQTPSNKVTEKGKYVELRCDPISGHTALYWYRQSLGQGPEFLIYFQGTGAADDSGLPNDRFFAVRPEGSVSTLKIQRTERGDSAVYLCASSSTGEDSPLHFGNGTRLTVT.